Listed below are T cell receptor beta chains from one sample, sequenced in a study of T-cell reconstitution after alpha-beta-depleted transplantation in children. One entry per CDR3 protein, called by TCRdb with MiXCR from the PCR reads. The top ten hold 35% of the sample, which has some 200,000 distinct CDR3 sequences, around 9.2% seen once. The sequencing used PBMCs, mostly from graft donor cells, collected 360 days after TCRalphabeta/CD19-depleted stem cell transplant. The receptors were sampled from a male patient between 2 and 15 years old who had a stem cell transplant for acute myeloid leukemia, so the T cells may come from the graft donor. Both conserved end residues are part of each CDR3. A D gene is named only where the DNA matches it firmly. The listing skips clone size in some rows; elsewhere it reads once, few, many or a size class.

D gene: TRBD1
V gene: TRBV4-1
J gene: TRBJ2-5
clone size: -
CDR3 DNA: TGCGCCAGCAGCCAAATTTTCCGACAGGGGAAATTTGAGACCCAGTACTTC
CDR3 protein: CASSQIFRQGKFETQYF

D gene: TRBD2
V gene: TRBV15
J gene: TRBJ2-5
clone size: many
CDR3 DNA: TGTGCCACCAGCAGAGTTCTCCTAGGACTAGCCAGAGAGACCCAGTACTTC
CDR3 protein: CATSRVLLGLARETQYF

D gene: -
V gene: TRBV20-1
J gene: TRBJ2-1
clone size: -
CDR3 DNA: TGCAGTGCGCTCACTAGTGCCAGCTCCTACAATGAGCAGTTCTTC
CDR3 protein: CSALTSASSYNEQFF

D gene: TRBD2
V gene: TRBV6-1
J gene: TRBJ2-3
clone size: many
CDR3 DNA: TGTGCCAGCAGGGGAGCGGGGGTAACAGATACGCAGTATTTT
CDR3 protein: CASRGAGVTDTQYF

D gene: -
V gene: TRBV5-1
J gene: TRBJ1-5
clone size: few
CDR3 DNA: TGCGCCAGCAGCTTGTACCCCGAAGCCCAGCCCCAGCATTTT
CDR3 protein: CASSLYPEAQPQHF

D gene: -
V gene: TRBV29-1
J gene: TRBJ2-5
clone size: many
CDR3 DNA: TGCAGCGTTGAGAAACAGCACGGTTACCAAGAGACCCAGTACTTC
CDR3 protein: CSVEKQHGYQETQYF

D gene: -
V gene: TRBV20-1
J gene: TRBJ2-1
clone size: many
CDR3 DNA: TGCAGTGCTAGAGAAAGGGGCACGGGGCGGTACAATGAGCAGTTCTTC
CDR3 protein: CSARERGTGRYNEQFF

D gene: TRBD2
V gene: TRBV6-5
J gene: TRBJ2-3
clone size: -
CDR3 DNA: TGTGCCAGCAGTTTACGGCGGAGCGGGGGGACCACAGATACGCAGTATTTT
CDR3 protein: CASSLRRSGGTTDTQYF

D gene: TRBD2
V gene: TRBV5-5
J gene: TRBJ2-5
clone size: few
CDR3 DNA: TGTGCCAGCGGTGGACTAGCGGGGGAGACCCAGTACTTC
CDR3 protein: CASGGLAGETQYF

D gene: -
V gene: TRBV12-3/TRBV12-4
J gene: TRBJ1-2
clone size: many
CDR3 DNA: TGTGCCAGCAGTACAGGGTATGGCTACACCTTC
CDR3 protein: CASSTGYGYTF

D gene: TRBD2
V gene: TRBV7-2
J gene: TRBJ2-3
clone size: -
CDR3 DNA: TGTGCCAGCAGCCGCGGGAGCGTGGGAGATACGCAGTATTTT
CDR3 protein: CASSRGSVGDTQYF

D gene: TRBD1
V gene: TRBV12-3/TRBV12-4
J gene: TRBJ1-5
clone size: few
CDR3 DNA: TGTGCCAGCAGTCCCGGGACAGGGAGAAGTAGCAATCAGCCCCAGCATTTT
CDR3 protein: CASSPGTGRSSNQPQHF

D gene: -
V gene: TRBV20-1
J gene: TRBJ2-7
clone size: -
CDR3 DNA: TGCAGTGCTAGAGATGGGGCAGGGTATCCGGGCTACGAGCAGTACTTC
CDR3 protein: CSARDGAGYPGYEQYF

D gene: -
V gene: TRBV5-6
J gene: TRBJ2-5
clone size: many
CDR3 DNA: TGTGCCAGCAGCTTGGGCAATCAGCGTCAAGAGACCCAGTACTTC
CDR3 protein: CASSLGNQRQETQYF

D gene: -
V gene: TRBV11-2
J gene: TRBJ2-4
clone size: -
CDR3 DNA: TGTGCCAGCACCCAAGTGCTCCGGATGGGCAAAAACATTCAGTACTTC
CDR3 protein: CASTQVLRMGKNIQYF

D gene: -
V gene: TRBV5-1
J gene: TRBJ2-1
clone size: -
CDR3 DNA: TGCGCCAGCAGCTTGTTACTTGGAGGGGGAGGTTACAATGAGCAGTTCTTC
CDR3 protein: CASSLLLGGGGYNEQFF

D gene: -
V gene: TRBV4-1
J gene: TRBJ2-2
clone size: -
CDR3 DNA: TGCGCCAGCAGCCAACCCCCAACTAGCTGGGGCACCGGGGAGCTGTTTTTT
CDR3 protein: CASSQPPTSWGTGELFF

D gene: -
V gene: TRBV5-1
J gene: TRBJ2-3
clone size: -
CDR3 DNA: TGCGCCAGCAGCATCGACAGGGGAGGGGATACGCAGTATTTT
CDR3 protein: CASSIDRGGDTQYF

D gene: TRBD1
V gene: TRBV7-3
J gene: TRBJ2-2
clone size: -
CDR3 DNA: TGTGCCAGCAGCTATACAGGGGGTTACGCCGGGGAGCTGTTTTTT
CDR3 protein: CASSYTGGYAGELFF

D gene: TRBD2
V gene: TRBV10-3
J gene: TRBJ2-2
clone size: -
CDR3 DNA: TGTGCCATCAGTGAGTCTTTGGTAGCGGGAGTGCTCGGGGAGCTGTTTTTT
CDR3 protein: CAISESLVAGVLGELFF

D gene: -
V gene: TRBV4-1
J gene: TRBJ2-2
clone size: -
CDR3 DNA: TGCGCCAGCAGCCACGAGGGGGAGGACGGGGAGCTGTTTTTT
CDR3 protein: CASSHEGEDGELFF

D gene: -
V gene: TRBV4-1
J gene: TRBJ2-7
clone size: -
CDR3 DNA: TGCGCCAGCAGCTACAGCCGCCAGACTAATACCTACGAGCAGTACTTC
CDR3 protein: CASSYSRQTNTYEQYF

D gene: TRBD2
V gene: TRBV12-3/TRBV12-4
J gene: TRBJ2-1
clone size: -
CDR3 DNA: TGTGCCAGCATTCCACCCTGGGCTAGCGGGAGTTACAATGAGCAGTTCTTC
CDR3 protein: CASIPPWASGSYNEQFF

D gene: -
V gene: TRBV12-3/TRBV12-4
J gene: TRBJ1-2
clone size: many
CDR3 DNA: TGTGCCAGCAGCCCCTATGGCTACACCTTC
CDR3 protein: CASSPYGYTF

D gene: -
V gene: TRBV7-6
J gene: TRBJ2-2
clone size: few
CDR3 DNA: TGTGCCAGCAGCTTAGGGCGGACCACCGGGGAGCTGTTTTTT
CDR3 protein: CASSLGRTTGELFF

D gene: -
V gene: TRBV20-1
J gene: TRBJ1-4
clone size: few
CDR3 DNA: TGCAGTGCTGAGGACAAAAAAGGAAAACTGTTTTTT
CDR3 protein: CSAEDKKGKLFF

D gene: -
V gene: TRBV12-5
J gene: TRBJ2-7
clone size: few
CDR3 DNA: TGTGCTAGTGGTTTGGTAAGAGGCAGCCTAGTCAAACTCGAGCAGTACTTC
CDR3 protein: CASGLVRGSLVKLEQYF

D gene: -
V gene: TRBV29-1
J gene: TRBJ2-2
clone size: many
CDR3 DNA: TGCAGCGTCCTATTGACCCGCTCAAAAGGGGAGCTGTTTTTT
CDR3 protein: CSVLLTRSKGELFF

D gene: TRBD2
V gene: TRBV18
J gene: TRBJ2-7
clone size: many
CDR3 DNA: TGTGCCAGCTCACCACGTTGGACTAGCGGATTATACGAGCAGTACTTC
CDR3 protein: CASSPRWTSGLYEQYF

D gene: TRBD2
V gene: TRBV3-1
J gene: TRBJ2-1
clone size: many
CDR3 DNA: TGTGCCAGCAGTCCGTTAGCGGGAATTAAGAATGAGCAGTTCTTC
CDR3 protein: CASSPLAGIKNEQFF

D gene: TRBD2
V gene: TRBV7-3
J gene: TRBJ2-2
clone size: -
CDR3 DNA: TGTGCCAGCAGCCCCTGGACTAGCGGGGTCACCGGGGAGCTGTTTTTT
CDR3 protein: CASSPWTSGVTGELFF

D gene: -
V gene: TRBV30
J gene: TRBJ1-1
clone size: -
CDR3 DNA: TGTGCCTGGAGACTGGAGGGAGGTTACACTGAAGCTTTCTTT
CDR3 protein: CAWRLEGGYTEAFF

D gene: TRBD1
V gene: TRBV20-1
J gene: TRBJ2-6
clone size: many
CDR3 DNA: TGCAGTGCTAGATTCGGGACAGATGGGGCCAACGTCCTGACTTTC
CDR3 protein: CSARFGTDGANVLTF

D gene: TRBD2
V gene: TRBV7-2
J gene: TRBJ2-5
clone size: many
CDR3 DNA: TGTGCCAGCAGCTTACAAGCGGGGGTCGTGCAGACCCAGTACTTC
CDR3 protein: CASSLQAGVVQTQYF

D gene: -
V gene: TRBV5-1
J gene: TRBJ2-5
clone size: few
CDR3 DNA: TGCGCCAGCAGCTTTCGGGCGCGCCAAGAGACCCAGTACTTC
CDR3 protein: CASSFRARQETQYF

D gene: -
V gene: TRBV7-2
J gene: TRBJ1-2
clone size: many
CDR3 DNA: TGTGCCAGCAGCTTAGTTGTTGGGACTGGCTACACCTTC
CDR3 protein: CASSLVVGTGYTF

D gene: -
V gene: TRBV18
J gene: TRBJ2-5
clone size: -
CDR3 DNA: TGTGCCAGCTCACCGCGACGGGATGAGGGGCAAGAGACCCAGTACTTC
CDR3 protein: CASSPRRDEGQETQYF

D gene: TRBD1
V gene: TRBV15
J gene: TRBJ2-5
clone size: few
CDR3 DNA: TGTGCCACCAGCAGAGCCACCGGGACAGGGGGAGAGACCCAGTACTTC
CDR3 protein: CATSRATGTGGETQYF

D gene: TRBD2
V gene: TRBV12-3/TRBV12-4
J gene: TRBJ2-1
clone size: many
CDR3 DNA: TGTGCCAGCAGTTCCCCCCCGGGACTAGCGGGGCCGAGCTCCTACAATGAGCAGTTCTTC
CDR3 protein: CASSSPPGLAGPSSYNEQFF

D gene: -
V gene: TRBV5-1
J gene: TRBJ2-3
clone size: many
CDR3 DNA: TGCGCCAGCAGCCAACACACAGATACGCAGTATTTT
CDR3 protein: CASSQHTDTQYF

D gene: TRBD2
V gene: TRBV12-3/TRBV12-4
J gene: TRBJ2-1
clone size: few
CDR3 DNA: TGTGCCAGCAGTTTATCCTCGATAGCGGGACACCCCAAGCAGTTCTTC
CDR3 protein: CASSLSSIAGHPKQFF

D gene: -
V gene: TRBV4-3
J gene: TRBJ2-1
clone size: few
CDR3 DNA: TGCGCCAGCAGCCTAGGCGGCGGAGGGGGTTTTTACAATGAGCAGTTCTTC
CDR3 protein: CASSLGGGGGFYNEQFF

D gene: -
V gene: TRBV5-1
J gene: TRBJ2-7
clone size: many
CDR3 DNA: TGCGCCAGCTCAAACTACTACGAGCAGTACTTC
CDR3 protein: CASSNYYEQYF

D gene: TRBD2
V gene: TRBV6-2/TRBV6-3
J gene: TRBJ2-7
clone size: -
CDR3 DNA: TGTGCCAGCAGTTACGGTAGACTAGCGGGGGAGCAGTACTTC
CDR3 protein: CASSYGRLAGEQYF

D gene: -
V gene: TRBV7-6
J gene: TRBJ2-1
clone size: many
CDR3 DNA: TGTGCCAGCAGCACAGGGAGTAGCTACAATGAGCAGTTCTTC
CDR3 protein: CASSTGSSYNEQFF

D gene: TRBD1
V gene: TRBV5-1
J gene: TRBJ2-4
clone size: -
CDR3 DNA: TGCGCCAGCAGCCCAGGACAGGGAATAGCCAAAAACATTCAGTACTTC
CDR3 protein: CASSPGQGIAKNIQYF